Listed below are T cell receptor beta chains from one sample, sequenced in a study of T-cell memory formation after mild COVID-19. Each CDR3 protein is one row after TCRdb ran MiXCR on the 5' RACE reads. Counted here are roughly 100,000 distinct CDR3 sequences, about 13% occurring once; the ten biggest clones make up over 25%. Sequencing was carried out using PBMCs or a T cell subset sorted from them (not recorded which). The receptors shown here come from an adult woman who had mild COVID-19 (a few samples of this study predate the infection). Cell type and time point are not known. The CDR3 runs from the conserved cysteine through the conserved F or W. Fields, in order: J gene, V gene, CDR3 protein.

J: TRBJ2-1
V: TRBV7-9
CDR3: CASSDSPGQGSSRRNEQFF

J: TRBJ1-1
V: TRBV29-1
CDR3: CSVEPFGGYTEAFF

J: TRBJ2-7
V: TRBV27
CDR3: CASRPGQGYAYEQYF

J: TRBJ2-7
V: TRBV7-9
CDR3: CASSWAGDEQYF

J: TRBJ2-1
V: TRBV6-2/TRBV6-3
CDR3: CASSLWGAEQFF

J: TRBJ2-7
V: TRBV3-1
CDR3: CASSQDNRFRYEQYF

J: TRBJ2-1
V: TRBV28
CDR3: CASVAGRGYNEQFF

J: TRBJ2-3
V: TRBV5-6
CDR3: CASSFRPEDTQYF

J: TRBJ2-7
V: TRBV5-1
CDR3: CASSLDRESSYEQYF

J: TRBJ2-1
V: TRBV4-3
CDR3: CASSQDRQEGSLDEQFF

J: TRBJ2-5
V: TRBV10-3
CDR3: CAIRPTGARQETQYF

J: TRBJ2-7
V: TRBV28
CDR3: CASSLTGSTYEQYF

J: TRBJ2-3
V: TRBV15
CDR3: CATSNEGAGYTDTQYF

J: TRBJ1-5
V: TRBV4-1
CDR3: CASREGFYSNQPQHF

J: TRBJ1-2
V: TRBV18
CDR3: CASSDTLNYGYTF

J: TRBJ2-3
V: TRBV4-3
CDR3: CASSRGQGGMDTQYF

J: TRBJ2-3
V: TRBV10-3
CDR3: CAISESGTGRTDTQYF

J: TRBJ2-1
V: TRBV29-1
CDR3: CSVEDRATSGDEQFF

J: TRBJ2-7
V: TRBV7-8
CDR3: CASSLDGPYEQYF

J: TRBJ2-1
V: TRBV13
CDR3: CASSLEGLGSHEQFF

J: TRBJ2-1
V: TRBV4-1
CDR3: CASSRAPGQTYNEQFF

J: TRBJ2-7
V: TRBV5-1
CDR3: CASSLTSGTSYEQYF

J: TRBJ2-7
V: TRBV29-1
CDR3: CSAVREGVPYEQYF

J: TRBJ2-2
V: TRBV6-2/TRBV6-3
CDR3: CASSRPGGVRDAGELFF

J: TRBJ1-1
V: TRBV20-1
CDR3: CSARSRAATEAFF

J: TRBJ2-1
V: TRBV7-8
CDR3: CASSSNINEQFF

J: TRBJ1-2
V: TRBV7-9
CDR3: CASSLILTRYGYTF

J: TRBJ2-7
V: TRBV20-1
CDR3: CSARGLQETDSYEQYF

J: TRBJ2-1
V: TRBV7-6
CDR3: CASSLSAVGTNEQFF

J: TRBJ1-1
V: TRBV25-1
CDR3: CASSLANTEAFF

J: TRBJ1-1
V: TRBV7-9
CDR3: CASSATGGADTEAFF

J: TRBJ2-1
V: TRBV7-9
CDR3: CASSYRDASSYNEQFF

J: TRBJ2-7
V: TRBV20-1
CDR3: CSARRLAGEVGEQYF